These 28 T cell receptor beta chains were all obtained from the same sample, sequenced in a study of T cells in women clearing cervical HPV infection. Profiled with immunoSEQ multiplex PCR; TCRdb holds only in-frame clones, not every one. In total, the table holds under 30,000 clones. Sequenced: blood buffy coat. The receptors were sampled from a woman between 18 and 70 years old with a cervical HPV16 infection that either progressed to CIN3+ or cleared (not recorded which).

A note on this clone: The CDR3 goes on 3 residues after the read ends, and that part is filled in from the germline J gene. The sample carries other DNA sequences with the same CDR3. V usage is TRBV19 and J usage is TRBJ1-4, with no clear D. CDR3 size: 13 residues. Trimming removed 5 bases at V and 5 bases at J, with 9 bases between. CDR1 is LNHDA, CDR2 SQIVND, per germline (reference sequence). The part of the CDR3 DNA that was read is TGTGCCAGTAGTCAGGTCTTAAATGAAAAA. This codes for CASSQVLNEK. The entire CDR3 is CASSQVLNEKLFF.

CDR3 bases read: TGTGCCCTAGGACAGGTCGACGAG. Translating it yields CALGQVDE. The full CDR3 reads CALGQVDEQYF. This rearrangement joins TRBV30 to TRBJ2-7; 7 bases are a match to TRBD1. Read coverage stops 3 residues before the CDR3 terminus; the germline J gene supplies the remainder. J gave up 5 bases and V 8 bases, and 6 bases lay outside the gene matches. CDR3 length: 11 amino acids. Germline lookup yields CDR1 GTSNPN and CDR2 SVGIG (reference sequence).

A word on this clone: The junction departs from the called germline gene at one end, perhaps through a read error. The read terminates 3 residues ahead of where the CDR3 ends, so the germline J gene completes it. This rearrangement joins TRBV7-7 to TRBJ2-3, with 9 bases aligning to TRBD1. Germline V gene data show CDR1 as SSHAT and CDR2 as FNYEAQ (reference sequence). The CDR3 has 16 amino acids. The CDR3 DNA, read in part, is TGTGCTAGCAGCCGAACCGGGACAGGGATGGCAGATACG. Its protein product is CASSRTGTGMADT. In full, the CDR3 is CASSRTGTGMADTQYF.

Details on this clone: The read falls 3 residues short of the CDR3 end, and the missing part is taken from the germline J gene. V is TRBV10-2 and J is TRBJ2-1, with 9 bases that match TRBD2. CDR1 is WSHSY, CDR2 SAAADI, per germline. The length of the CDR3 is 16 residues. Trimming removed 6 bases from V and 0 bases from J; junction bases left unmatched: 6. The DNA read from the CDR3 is TGCGCCAGCAGGGCTAGCGGGAATCCCTCCTACAATGAG. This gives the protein CASRASGNPSYNE. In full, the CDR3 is CASRASGNPSYNEQFF.

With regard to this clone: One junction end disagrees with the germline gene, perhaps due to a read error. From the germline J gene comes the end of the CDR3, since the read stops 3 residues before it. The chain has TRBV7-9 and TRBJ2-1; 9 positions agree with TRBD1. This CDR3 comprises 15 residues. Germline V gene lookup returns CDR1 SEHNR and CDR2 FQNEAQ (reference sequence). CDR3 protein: CSSSLRGQGRNEQFF. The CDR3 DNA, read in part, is TGTTCCAGCAGCTTAAGGGGACAGGGTCGCAATGAG.

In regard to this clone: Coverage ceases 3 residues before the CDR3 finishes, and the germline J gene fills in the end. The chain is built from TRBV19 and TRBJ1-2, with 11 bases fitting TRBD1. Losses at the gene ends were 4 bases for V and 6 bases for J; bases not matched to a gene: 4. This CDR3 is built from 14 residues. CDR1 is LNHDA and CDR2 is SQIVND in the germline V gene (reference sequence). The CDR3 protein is CASSTGQGADGYTF. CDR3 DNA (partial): TGTGCCAGTAGTACAGGACAGGGGGCGGATGGC.

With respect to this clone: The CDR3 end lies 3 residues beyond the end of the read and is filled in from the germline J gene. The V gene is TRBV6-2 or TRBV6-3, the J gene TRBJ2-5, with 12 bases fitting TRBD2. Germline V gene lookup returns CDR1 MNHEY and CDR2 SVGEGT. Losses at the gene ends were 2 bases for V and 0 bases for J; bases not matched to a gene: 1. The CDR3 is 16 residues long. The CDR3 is CASSYGTSGYQETQYF. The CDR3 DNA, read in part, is TGTGCCAGCAGTTACGGGACTAGCGGGTACCAAGAGACC.

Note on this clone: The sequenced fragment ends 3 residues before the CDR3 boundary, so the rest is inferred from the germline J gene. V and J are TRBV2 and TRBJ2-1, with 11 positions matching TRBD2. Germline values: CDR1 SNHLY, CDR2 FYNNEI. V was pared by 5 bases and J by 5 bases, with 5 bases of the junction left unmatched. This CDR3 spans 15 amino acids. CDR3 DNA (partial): TGTGCCAGCAGTCAGCTAGCGGGGGGAGACAATGAG. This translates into CASSQLAGGDNE. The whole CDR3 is CASSQLAGGDNEQFF.

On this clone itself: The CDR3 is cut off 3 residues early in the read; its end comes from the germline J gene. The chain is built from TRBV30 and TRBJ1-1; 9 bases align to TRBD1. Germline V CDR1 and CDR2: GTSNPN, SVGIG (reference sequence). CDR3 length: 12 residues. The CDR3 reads CAWELGTGEAFF. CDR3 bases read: TGTGCCTGGGAACTTGGGACAGGGGAA.

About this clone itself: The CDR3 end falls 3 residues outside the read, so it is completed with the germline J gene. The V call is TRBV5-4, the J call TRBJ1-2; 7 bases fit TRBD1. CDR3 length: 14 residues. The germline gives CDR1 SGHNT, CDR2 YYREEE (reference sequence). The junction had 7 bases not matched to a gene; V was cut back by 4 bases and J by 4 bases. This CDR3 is CASSPTGQVYGYTF. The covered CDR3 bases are TGTGCCAGCAGCCCTACCGGACAGGTCTATGGC.

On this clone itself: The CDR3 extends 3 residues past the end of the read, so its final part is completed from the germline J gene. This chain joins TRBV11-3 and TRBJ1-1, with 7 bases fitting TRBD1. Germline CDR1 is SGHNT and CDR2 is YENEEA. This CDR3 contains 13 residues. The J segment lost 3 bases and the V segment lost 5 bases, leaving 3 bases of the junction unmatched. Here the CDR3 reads CASSLDRDTEAFF. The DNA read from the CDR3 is TGTGCCAGCAGCCTCGACAGGGACACTGAA.

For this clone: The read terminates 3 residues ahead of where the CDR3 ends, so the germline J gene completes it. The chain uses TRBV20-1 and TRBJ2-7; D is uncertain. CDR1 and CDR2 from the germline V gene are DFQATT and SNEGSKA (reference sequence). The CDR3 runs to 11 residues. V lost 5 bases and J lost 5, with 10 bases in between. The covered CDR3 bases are TGCAGTGCTTTTGACACCCACGAG. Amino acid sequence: CSAFDTHE. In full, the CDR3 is CSAFDTHEQYF.

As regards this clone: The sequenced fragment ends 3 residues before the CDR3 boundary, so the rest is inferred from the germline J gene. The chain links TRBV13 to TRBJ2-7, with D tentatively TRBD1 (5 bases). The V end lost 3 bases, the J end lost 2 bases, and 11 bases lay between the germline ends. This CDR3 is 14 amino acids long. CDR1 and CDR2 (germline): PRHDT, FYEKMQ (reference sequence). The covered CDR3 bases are TGTGCCAGCAGCTTGGGGCAGGCGGCCTACGAG. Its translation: CASSLGQAAYE. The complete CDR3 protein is CASSLGQAAYEQYF. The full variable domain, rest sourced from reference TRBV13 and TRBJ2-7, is AAGVIQSPRHLIKEKRETATLKCYPIPRHDTVYWYQQGPGQDPQFLISFYEKMQSDKGSIPDRFSAQQFSDYHSELNMSSLELGDSALYFCASSLGQAAYEQYFGPGTRLTVT.

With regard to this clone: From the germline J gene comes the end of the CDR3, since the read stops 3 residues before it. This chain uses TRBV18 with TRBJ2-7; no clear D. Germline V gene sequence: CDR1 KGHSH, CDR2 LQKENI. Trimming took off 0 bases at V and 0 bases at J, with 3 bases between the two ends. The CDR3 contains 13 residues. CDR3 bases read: TGTGCCAGCTCACCACCGGCCTCCTACGAG. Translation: CASSPPASYE. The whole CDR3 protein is CASSPPASYEQYF.

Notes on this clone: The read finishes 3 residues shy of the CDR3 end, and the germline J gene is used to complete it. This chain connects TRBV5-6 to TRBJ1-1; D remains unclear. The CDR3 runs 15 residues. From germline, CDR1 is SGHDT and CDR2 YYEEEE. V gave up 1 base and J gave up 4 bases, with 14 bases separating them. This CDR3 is CASSLLGADGTEAFF. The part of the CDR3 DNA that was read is TGTGCCAGCAGCTTGTTGGGAGCGGACGGCACTGAA.

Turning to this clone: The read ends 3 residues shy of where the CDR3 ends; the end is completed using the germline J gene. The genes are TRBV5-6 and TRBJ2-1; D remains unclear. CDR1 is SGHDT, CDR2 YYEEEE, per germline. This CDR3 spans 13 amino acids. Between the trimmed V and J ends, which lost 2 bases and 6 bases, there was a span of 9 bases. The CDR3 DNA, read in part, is TGTGCCAGCAGCTTTCCCCAGAGCAATGAG. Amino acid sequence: CASSFPQSNE. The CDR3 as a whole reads CASSFPQSNEQFF.

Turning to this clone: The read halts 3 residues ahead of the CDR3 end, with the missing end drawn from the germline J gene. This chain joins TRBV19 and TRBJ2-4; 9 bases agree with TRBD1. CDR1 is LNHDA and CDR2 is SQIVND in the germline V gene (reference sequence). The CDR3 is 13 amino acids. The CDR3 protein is CASSEQGAYGQYF. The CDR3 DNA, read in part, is TGTGCCAGTAGTGAACAGGGGGCCTATGGT.

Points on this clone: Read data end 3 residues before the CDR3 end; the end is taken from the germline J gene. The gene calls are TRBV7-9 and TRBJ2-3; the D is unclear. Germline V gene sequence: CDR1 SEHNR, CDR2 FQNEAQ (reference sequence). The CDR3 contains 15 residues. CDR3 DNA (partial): TGTGCCAGCAGCCCCCTTATGGCAGTTCAAGAGACG. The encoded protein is CASSPLMAVQET. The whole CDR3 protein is CASSPLMAVQETQYF.

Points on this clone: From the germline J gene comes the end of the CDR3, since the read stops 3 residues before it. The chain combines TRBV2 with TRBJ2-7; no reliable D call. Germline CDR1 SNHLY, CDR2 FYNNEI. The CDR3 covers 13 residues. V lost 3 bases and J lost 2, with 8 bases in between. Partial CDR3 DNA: TGTGCCAGCAGTGAGCGAGAGCCCTACGAG. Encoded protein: CASSEREPYE. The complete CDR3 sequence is CASSEREPYEQYF.

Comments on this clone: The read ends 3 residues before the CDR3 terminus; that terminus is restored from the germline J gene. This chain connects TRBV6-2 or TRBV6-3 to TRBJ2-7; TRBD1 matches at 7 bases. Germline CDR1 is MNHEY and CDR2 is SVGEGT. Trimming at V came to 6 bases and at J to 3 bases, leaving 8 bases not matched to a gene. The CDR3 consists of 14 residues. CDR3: CASSRQGQNYEQYF. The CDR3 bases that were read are TGTGCCAGCAGCAGACAGGGCCAAAACTACGAG.

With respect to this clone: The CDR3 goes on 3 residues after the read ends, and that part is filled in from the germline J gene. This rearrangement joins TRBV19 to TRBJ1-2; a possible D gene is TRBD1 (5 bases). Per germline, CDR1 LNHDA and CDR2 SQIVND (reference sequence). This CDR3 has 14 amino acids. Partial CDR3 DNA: TGTGCCAGCCCCTCGGGGGAAAAGGACTACGAC. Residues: CASPSGEKDYD. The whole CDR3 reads CASPSGEKDYDYTF.

The part of the CDR3 DNA that was read is TGTGCCAGCAGCCTCACTAGCGGGCGGAACTACGAG. It specifies CASSLTSGRNYE. The complete CDR3 sequence is CASSLTSGRNYEQYF. V and J are TRBV7-9 and TRBJ2-7, with 9 bases lining up with TRBD2. The read terminates 3 residues before the CDR3 end, so the remaining end is supplied by the germline J gene. V lost 5 bases and J lost 3; bases outside the gene matches: 8. CDR1 and CDR2 (germline): SEHNR, FQNEAQ (reference sequence). The CDR3 covers 15 residues. The full variable domain, its missing parts supplied by reference TRBV7-9 and TRBJ2-7, is DTGVSQNPRHKITKRGQNVTFRCDPISEHNRLYWYRQTLGQGPEFLTYFQNEAQLEKSRLLSDRFSAERPKGSFSTLEIQRTEQGDSAMYLCASSLTSGRNYEQYFGPGTRLTVT.

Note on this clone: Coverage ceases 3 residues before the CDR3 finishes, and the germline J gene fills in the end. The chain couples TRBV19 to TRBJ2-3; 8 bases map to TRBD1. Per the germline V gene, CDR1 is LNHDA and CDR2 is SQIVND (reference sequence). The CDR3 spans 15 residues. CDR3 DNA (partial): TGTGCCAGTAGTATAGGGGCAGGGGGCTTTCAGCCG. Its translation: CASSIGAGGFQP. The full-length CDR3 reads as CASSIGAGGFQPQYF.

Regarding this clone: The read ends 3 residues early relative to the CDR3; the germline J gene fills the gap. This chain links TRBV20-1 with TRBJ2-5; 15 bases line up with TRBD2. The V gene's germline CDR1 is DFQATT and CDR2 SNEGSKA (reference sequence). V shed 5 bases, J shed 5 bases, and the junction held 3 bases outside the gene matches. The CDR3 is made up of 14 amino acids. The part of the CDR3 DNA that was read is TGCAGTGCTGGACTAGCGGGAGGGCCTGAGACC. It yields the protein CSAGLAGGPET. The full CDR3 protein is CSAGLAGGPETQYF.

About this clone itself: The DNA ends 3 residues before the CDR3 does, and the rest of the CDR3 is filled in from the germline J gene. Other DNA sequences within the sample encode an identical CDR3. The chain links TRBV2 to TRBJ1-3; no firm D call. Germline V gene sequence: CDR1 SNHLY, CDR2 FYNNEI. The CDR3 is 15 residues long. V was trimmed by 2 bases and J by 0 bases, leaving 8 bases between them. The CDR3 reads CASSEFRASGNTIYF. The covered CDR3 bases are TGTGCCAGCAGTGAATTTAGGGCCTCTGGAAACACC. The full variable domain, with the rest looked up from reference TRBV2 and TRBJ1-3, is EPEVTQTPSHQVTQMGQEVILRCVPISNHLYFYWYRQILGQKVEFLVSFYNNEISEKSEIFDDQFSVERPDGSNFTLKIRSTKLEDSAMYFCASSEFRASGNTIYFGEGSWLTVV.

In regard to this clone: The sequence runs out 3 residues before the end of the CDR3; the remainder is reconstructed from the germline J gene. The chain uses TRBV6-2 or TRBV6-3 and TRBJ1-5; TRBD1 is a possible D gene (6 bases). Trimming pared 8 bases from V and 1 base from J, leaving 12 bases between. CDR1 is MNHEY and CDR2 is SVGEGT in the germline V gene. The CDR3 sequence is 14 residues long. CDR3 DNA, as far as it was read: TGTGCCAGCGCGGCCGACAGGAGCAATCAGCCC. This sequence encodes CASAADRSNQP. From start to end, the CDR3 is CASAADRSNQPQHF.

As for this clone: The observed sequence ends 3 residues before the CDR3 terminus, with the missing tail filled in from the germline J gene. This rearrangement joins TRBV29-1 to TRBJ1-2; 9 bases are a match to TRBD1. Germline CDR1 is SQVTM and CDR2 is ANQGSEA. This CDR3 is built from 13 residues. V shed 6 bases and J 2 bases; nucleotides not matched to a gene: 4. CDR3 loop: CSVQGQGNYGYTF. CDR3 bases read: TGCAGCGTCCAGGGACAGGGAAACTATGGC.

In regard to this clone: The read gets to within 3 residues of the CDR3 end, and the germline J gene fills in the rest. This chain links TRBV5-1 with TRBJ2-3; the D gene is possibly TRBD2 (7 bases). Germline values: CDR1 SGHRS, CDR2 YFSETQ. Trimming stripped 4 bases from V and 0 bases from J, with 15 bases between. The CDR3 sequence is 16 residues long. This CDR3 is CASSLQGLLSTDTQYF. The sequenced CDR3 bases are TGCGCCAGCAGCCTACAGGGACTACTTAGCACAGATACG.